This is a list of T cell receptor beta chains from one sample in a study of vaccination and CD4 T cells after COVID-19. No antigens are known for them. TCRdb passed the PCR reads through MiXCR, listing each CDR3 protein once. The profile shows approximately 13,000 distinct CDR3 sequences, about two thirds of them singletons. The sequenced sample consisted of CD4+ T cells from blood, cultured in vitro. These receptors all come from a human donor who had recovered from COVID-19. CDR3s leave out the opening cysteine and the closing phenylalanine or tryptophan. Fields, in order: J gene, V gene, CDR3 protein.

>TRBJ2-2|TRBV20-1
SARDPRGNTGELF
>TRBJ1-6|TRBV27
ASSLGNPNSPLH
>TRBJ1-2|TRBV28
ASSNNRGNYGYT
>TRBJ1-1|TRBV11-2
ASSLQENTEAF
>TRBJ2-7|TRBV6-2/TRBV6-3
ASRRDRLYEQY
>TRBJ2-5|TRBV19
ASAILGGETQY
>TRBJ2-1|TRBV19
ASSIGSSGRSWSYNEQF
>TRBJ1-2|TRBV15
ATSKGTAYGYT
>TRBJ2-2|TRBV6-2/TRBV6-3
ASSDRRGNTGELF
>TRBJ2-7|TRBV6-2/TRBV6-3
ASSDRGNEQY
>TRBJ1-2|TRBV25-1
ASSVGQGANGYT
>TRBJ2-1|TRBV7-2
ASSPGTGYNEQF
>TRBJ1-5|TRBV2
ASSEWGQGIQPQH
>TRBJ1-2|TRBV28
ASSPGQGNYGYT
>TRBJ2-7|TRBV7-9
ASSVDSLEQY
>TRBJ2-7|TRBV24-1
ATRERDLYEQY
>TRBJ1-6|TRBV9
ASSPSGNSPLH
>TRBJ2-2|TRBV6-1
ASRLETMRGELF
>TRBJ2-2|TRBV7-2
ASSSGWSGELF
>TRBJ2-3|TRBV24-1
ATTDTSGHTDTQY
>TRBJ1-1|TRBV7-2
ASSRRTANTEAF
>TRBJ1-6|TRBV7-2
ASSNRQGPSPLH
>TRBJ2-6|TRBV5-6
ASLLATGIWGANVLT
>TRBJ1-2|TRBV19
ASTKGTPTRYGYT
>TRBJ2-3|TRBV11-2
ASSPGLAGGLHTQY
>TRBJ2-3|TRBV11-2
ASSRQDRLGDTQY
>TRBJ1-1|TRBV12-3/TRBV12-4
ASSLVTGGLGAF
>TRBJ1-2|TRBV30
AWRQGLNYGYT
>TRBJ1-1|TRBV11-2
ASSFEDTEAF
>TRBJ2-5|TRBV7-2
ASSLVTETQY
>TRBJ2-3|TRBV5-4
ASSPEQGGRTDTQY
>TRBJ1-1|TRBV6-4
ASSAELWGTEAF
>TRBJ2-5|TRBV12-3/TRBV12-4
ASSTGGGETQY
>TRBJ1-5|TRBV27
ASSPRTPTGSAPQH
>TRBJ2-2|TRBV11-3
ASSSLPNTGELF
>TRBJ1-2|TRBV15
ATSRDRAALYGYT
>TRBJ1-1|TRBV19
ASSIMGLTGGTEAF
>TRBJ1-1|TRBV7-9
ASSFETEAF
>TRBJ2-2|TRBV7-2
ASSLLRGDTGELF
>TRBJ2-1|TRBV20-1
SARVGSTGDEQF
>TRBJ2-1|TRBV7-3
ASSADRGYEQF
>TRBJ1-2|TRBV12-3/TRBV12-4
ASSLRIGLTSGYT
>TRBJ1-2|TRBV7-2
ASSLAQNRLLEGYGYT
>TRBJ2-1|TRBV5-1
ASSLGGTGRPNEQF
>TRBJ1-2|TRBV18
ASSPRQGEYYGYT
>TRBJ2-1|TRBV7-3
ASSTTRVNEQF
>TRBJ1-2|TRBV6-1
ASRPGGANYGYT
>TRBJ1-2|TRBV27
ASSLRGIYGYT
>TRBJ1-2|TRBV28
ASSRTQVWGYT
>TRBJ2-3|TRBV7-6
ASSPPRRLAGGDTQY
>TRBJ2-7|TRBV27
ASSWGQGGTYEQY
>TRBJ1-5|TRBV27
ASSWQDNQPQH
>TRBJ2-5|TRBV2
ASSESWLAGGQGETQY
>TRBJ2-1|TRBV7-2
ASSRSPGQANNEQF
>TRBJ1-1|TRBV7-2
ASSLASPNTEAF
>TRBJ1-2|TRBV10-3
AIRIGTAYGYT
>TRBJ2-4|TRBV7-2
ASSFNGGQWDIQY
>TRBJ2-3|TRBV7-2
ASSPLVADTQY
>TRBJ2-2|TRBV11-2
ASSLDRGGTGELF
>TRBJ1-2|TRBV11-2
ASSFPEGGGYT